Below are 23 T cell receptor beta chains sequenced from a single sample in a study of CD8 T cells in Susac syndrome. An amount of RNA that ranged from roughly 0.5 to 1 ug was reverse transcribed with random hexamers. TCRdb itself ran the immunoSEQ multiplex PCR reads through MiXCR, one entry per CDR3 protein. The sample holds around 160,000 distinct CDR3 sequences; about 95% are singletons and the top ten take over 0.12%. Sequencing was performed on CD4+ T cells from PBMCs. The receptors were gathered from a human donor in good health.

The rearrangement uses TRBV5-1 and TRBJ2-7; 8 nucleotides align to TRBD1. Trimming removed 4 bases from V and 3 bases from J; junction bases left unmatched: 3. Germline V gene lookup returns CDR1 SGHRS and CDR2 YFSETQ. The CDR3 sequence is 13 residues long. CDR3: CASSVGTGYEQYF. CDR3 in DNA: TGCGCCAGCAGCGTCGGGACAGGCTACGAGCAGTACTTC.

The V call is TRBV3-1, the J call TRBJ2-1, with 7 bases lining up with TRBD2. The germline gives CDR1 LGHDT, CDR2 YNNKEL (reference sequence). CDR3 length: 16 amino acids. With 0 bases clipped from V and 9 bases from J, the junction kept 11 bases outside the gene matches. In nucleotides, the CDR3 is TGTGCCAGCAGCCAAGAGTCCTTGGGAGGGTTCGGTGAGCAGTTCTTC. Translating it yields CASSQESLGGFGEQFF.

The chain joins TRBV3-1 to TRBJ2-3; no firm D call. Germline CDR1 and CDR2: LGHDT and YNNKEL (reference sequence). V lost 3 bases to trimming and J lost 6 bases, with 7 bases between them. The CDR3 is 12 amino acids. CDR3 protein: CASSHNGDTQYF. The CDR3 nucleotides are TGTGCCAGCAGCCACAACGGTGATACGCAGTATTTT.

V usage is TRBV5-6 and J usage is TRBJ1-2; D remains ambiguous. The CDR3 sequence is 12 residues long. Germline assignment: CDR1 SGHDT and CDR2 YYEEEE. Trimming removed 3 bases from V and 7 bases from J, with 10 bases in between. The CDR3 DNA follows: TGTGCCAGCAGCTGGGGTCGGGGTGGCTACACCTTC. Its protein product is CASSWGRGGYTF.

This clonotype was counted only a few times. CDR3 in DNA: TGTGCCAGCAGTTGGACGGACACCTACGAGCAGTACTTC. It translates to CASSWTDTYEQYF. This chain links TRBV28 with TRBJ2-7; TRBD1 is a possible D gene (5 bases). Germline V CDR1 and CDR2: MDHEN, SYDVKM. The CDR3 spans 13 residues. The V end was cut by 4 bases, the J end by 2 bases, with 9 bases between.

This sequence joins TRBV20-1 and TRBJ2-5; 10 bases match TRBD2. After removal of 6 bases from V and 1 base from J, the junction contained 8 bases not matched to a gene. The germline V gene has CDR1 DFQATT and CDR2 SNEGSKA (reference sequence). The CDR3 has 15 amino acids. The CDR3 here is CSANGLAGAQETQYF. The CDR3 coding sequence is TGCAGTGCAAACGGGCTAGCGGGGGCCCAAGAGACCCAGTACTTC.

J is TRBJ2-3 and V is TRBV14, with a weak D call TRBD2 (6 bases). The germline V and J ends were trimmed by 1 base and 5 bases, with 7 bases remaining between them. Germline lookup yields CDR1 SGHDN and CDR2 FVKESK. CDR3 length: 13 residues. In nucleotides, the CDR3 is TGTGCCAGCAGCCAAGGAGCGGGAGATACGCAGTATTTT. This translates into CASSQGAGDTQYF.

The table lists this clonotype with a count of one. The genes are TRBV20-1 and TRBJ2-1, with D perhaps being TRBD1 or TRBD2 (5 bases each). Germline loops: CDR1 DFQATT, CDR2 SNEGSKA (reference sequence). The CDR3 covers 13 residues. The ends were cut back, 3 bases at V and 9 bases at J, with 15 bases in the middle. The CDR3 DNA sequence: TGCAGTGCTAGGGCCAGGATTGGGACTGAGCAGTTCTTC. It specifies CSARARIGTEQFF.

V gene TRBV9 combines with J gene TRBJ2-1; 7 bases fit TRBD2. V lost 4 bases to trimming and J lost 10 bases; unmatched junction nucleotides: 5. The germline CDR1 and CDR2 sequences are SGDLS and YYNGEE. The length of the CDR3 is 12 residues. The CDR3 protein is CASSPAGVEQFF. The CDR3 DNA is TGTGCCAGCAGCCCGGCGGGAGTGGAGCAGTTCTTC.

The V call is TRBV20-1, the J call TRBJ1-5; D gene ambiguous. The V end was cut by 2 bases, the J end by 3 bases, with 8 bases between. This CDR3 is built from 13 residues. CDR1 and CDR2 from the germline V gene are DFQATT and SNEGSKA (reference sequence). CDR3 sequence reads: CSARRQPNQPQHF. CDR3 nucleotides: TGCAGTGCTAGAAGGCAACCCAATCAGCCCCAGCATTTT.

The CDR3 DNA reads TGCAGTGCTAGAGTCCCCAGGATCAACTCCTACGAGCAGTACTTC. Protein: CSARVPRINSYEQYF. V is TRBV20-1 and J is TRBJ2-7; D call uncertain. CDR3 length: 15 residues. Per the germline V gene, CDR1 is DFQATT and CDR2 is SNEGSKA (reference sequence). Trimming stripped 1 base from V and 0 bases from J, with 13 bases between.

The chain joins TRBV9 to TRBJ2-3, with D maybe TRBD2 (6 bases). Trimming stripped 0 bases from V and 4 bases from J, with 12 bases between. CDR1 and CDR2 from the germline V gene are SGDLS and YYNGEE. This CDR3 contains 15 residues. The CDR3 protein is CASSVVPGGADTQYF. Here the CDR3 DNA reads TGTGCCAGCAGCGTAGTGCCAGGAGGGGCAGATACGCAGTATTTT.

The chain links TRBV4-3 to TRBJ2-3; 8 positions match TRBD2. Trimming removed 5 bases from V and 4 bases from J; junction bases left unmatched: 5. CDR1 is LGHNA and CDR2 is YSLEER in the germline V gene. The CDR3 totals 14 residues. CDR3 sequence reads: CASSGGLAADTQYF. Written as DNA, the CDR3 is TGCGCCAGCAGCGGAGGACTAGCAGCAGATACGCAGTATTTT.

This clonotype was seen more than once but under ten times. J is TRBJ2-7 and V is TRBV12-3 or TRBV12-4; D not certain. V was pared by 3 bases and J by 6 bases, with 6 bases between. The CDR3 contains 11 residues. CDR3 residues: CASSFGGEQYF. The CDR3 coding sequence is TGTGCCAGCAGTTTTGGTGGCGAGCAGTACTTC.

The J gene is TRBJ2-3, the V gene TRBV4-3, with 8 bases aligning to TRBD2. Germline CDR1 and CDR2: LGHNA and YSLEER. Trimming took 1 base from V and 0 from J; bases not matched to a gene: 9. The CDR3 contains 18 residues. The CDR3 nucleotides are TGCGCCAGCAGCCAAGGGACCACCCGACTAGCGAGCACAGATACGCAGTATTTT. This codes for CASSQGTTRLASTDTQYF.

The chain joins TRBV2 to TRBJ1-5, with unresolved D. The CDR3 length is 15 residues. Trimming took 0 bases from V and 1 from J, leaving 7 bases between them. Germline V gene lookup returns CDR1 SNHLY and CDR2 FYNNEI. CDR3 sequence reads: CASSEAYGSNQPQHF. The CDR3 DNA reads TGTGCCAGCAGTGAAGCGTACGGGAGCAATCAGCCCCAGCATTTT.

The rearrangement uses TRBV7-9 and TRBJ2-5; no firm D call. The V gene's germline CDR1 is SEHNR and CDR2 FQNEAQ (reference sequence). The CDR3 has 14 residues. V was cut by 0 bases and J by 0 bases, with 5 bases left in between. The CDR3 spells CASSLALDQETQYF. CDR3 coding DNA: TGTGCCAGCAGCTTAGCTCTAGACCAAGAGACCCAGTACTTC.

J is TRBJ1-6 and V is TRBV20-1; maybe TRBD1 (6 bases). V gave up 3 bases and J gave up 0 bases, with 9 bases separating them. The CDR3 has 15 amino acids. Germline CDR1 reads DFQATT; CDR2 reads SNEGSKA (reference sequence). CDR3 residues: CSARQGSSYNSPLHF. The DNA of the CDR3 is TGCAGTGCTAGGCAGGGGAGCTCCTATAATTCACCCCTCCACTTT.

V and J are TRBV5-1 and TRBJ2-7, with TRBD2 matching over 7 bases. V trimming: 5 bases; J trimming: 0 bases; junction bases outside the gene matches: 8. The CDR3 covers 15 residues. Germline assignment: CDR1 SGHRS and CDR2 YFSETQ. The CDR3 is CASRQTSVSSYEQYF. The CDR3 DNA reads TGCGCCAGCAGACAAACTAGCGTCAGCTCCTACGAGCAGTACTTC.

The rearrangement links TRBV18 to TRBJ1-5, with TRBD1 as a possible D gene (5 bases). Trimming removed 3 bases at V and 2 bases at J, with 11 bases between. CDR1 and CDR2 from the germline V gene are KGHSH and LQKENI. The CDR3 sequence is 15 residues long. For the CDR3, the DNA is TGTGCCAGCTCACCCCAGGGACGGGGCAATCAGCCCCAGCATTTT. Translating gives CASSPQGRGNQPQHF.

In its sample, this clonotype was seen once. The V and J genes are TRBV7-2 and TRBJ2-1; 8 bases match TRBD2. V shed 4 bases and J 13 bases; nucleotides not matched to a gene: 15. This CDR3 comprises 15 residues. Germline lookup yields CDR1 SGHTA and CDR2 FQGNSA. CDR3 sequence: CASSSGAGVSYSQFF. DNA of the CDR3: TGTGCCAGCAGCTCGGGAGCGGGGGTCTCCTACTCCCAGTTCTTC.

The V and J genes are TRBV6-2 or TRBV6-3 and TRBJ2-7; D possibly corresponds to TRBD1 (6 bases). This CDR3 comprises 15 residues. The V gene's germline CDR1 is MNHEY and CDR2 SVGEGT. Trimming removed 8 bases at V and 2 bases at J, with 19 bases between. The CDR3 region has the DNA TGTGCCAGCCGGATCCGAGGGGGTTTCACCTACGAGCAGTACTTC. Translated, it gives CASRIRGGFTYEQYF.

The chain uses TRBV12-3 or TRBV12-4 and TRBJ2-4; maybe TRBD1 (5 bases). This CDR3 comprises 13 residues. V lost 6 bases and J 7 bases, leaving 13 bases between the germline ends. The CDR3 loop is CASSTGVGNIQYF. In DNA, the CDR3 is TGTGCCAGCAGCACAGGAGTAGGGAACATTCAGTACTTC.